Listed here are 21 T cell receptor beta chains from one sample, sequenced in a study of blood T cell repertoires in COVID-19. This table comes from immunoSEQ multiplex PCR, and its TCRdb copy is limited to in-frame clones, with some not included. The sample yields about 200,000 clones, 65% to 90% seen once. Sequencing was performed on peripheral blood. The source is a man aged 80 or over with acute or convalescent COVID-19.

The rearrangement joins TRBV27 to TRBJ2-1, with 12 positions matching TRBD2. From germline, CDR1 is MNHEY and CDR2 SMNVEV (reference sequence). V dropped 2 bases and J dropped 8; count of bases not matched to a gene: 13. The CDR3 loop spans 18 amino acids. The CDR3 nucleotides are TGTGCCAGCAGTTTACGTCTAGCGGGAGGGCCTGGCTGGGATGAGCAGTTCTTC. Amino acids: CASSLRLAGGPGWDEQFF.

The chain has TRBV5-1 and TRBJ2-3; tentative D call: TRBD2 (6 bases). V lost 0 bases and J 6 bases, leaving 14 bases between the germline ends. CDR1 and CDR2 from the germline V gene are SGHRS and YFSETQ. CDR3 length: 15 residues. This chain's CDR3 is CASSLVGLPLDTQYF. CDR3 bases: TGCGCCAGCAGCTTGGTAGGACTACCTCTCGATACGCAGTATTTT.

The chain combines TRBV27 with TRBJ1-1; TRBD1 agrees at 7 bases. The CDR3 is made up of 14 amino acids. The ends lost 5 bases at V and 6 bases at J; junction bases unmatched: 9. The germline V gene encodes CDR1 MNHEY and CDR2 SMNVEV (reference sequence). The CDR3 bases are TGTGCCAGCAGTAGACAGGGAAGGGAATCTGAAGCTTTCTTT. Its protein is CASSRQGRESEAFF.

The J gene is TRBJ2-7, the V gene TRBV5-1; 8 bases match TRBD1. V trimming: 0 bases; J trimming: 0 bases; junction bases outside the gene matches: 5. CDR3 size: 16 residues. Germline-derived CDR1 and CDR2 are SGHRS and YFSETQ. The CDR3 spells CASSLAPGTGSYEQYF. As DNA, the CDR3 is TGCGCCAGCAGCTTGGCCCCCGGGACAGGCTCCTACGAGCAGTACTTC.

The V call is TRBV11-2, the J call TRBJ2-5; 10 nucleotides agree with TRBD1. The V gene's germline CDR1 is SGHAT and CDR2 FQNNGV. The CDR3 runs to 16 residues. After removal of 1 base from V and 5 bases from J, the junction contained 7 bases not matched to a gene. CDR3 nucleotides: TGTGCCAGCAGCTTAGTTAGGACAGGGGGGTCCGAGACCCAGTACTTC. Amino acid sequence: CASSLVRTGGSETQYF.

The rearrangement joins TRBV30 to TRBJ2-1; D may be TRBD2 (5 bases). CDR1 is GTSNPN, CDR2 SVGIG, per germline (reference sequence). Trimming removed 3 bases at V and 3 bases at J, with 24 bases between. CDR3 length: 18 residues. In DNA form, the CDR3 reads TGTGCCTGGAGGGATGGGTTACTAGAATCTATGGGCTACAATGAGCAGTTCTTC. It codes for CAWRDGLLESMGYNEQFF.

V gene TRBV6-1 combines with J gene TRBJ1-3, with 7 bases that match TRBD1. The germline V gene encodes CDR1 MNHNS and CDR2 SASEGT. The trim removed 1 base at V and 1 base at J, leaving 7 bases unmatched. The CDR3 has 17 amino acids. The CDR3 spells CASSEVRDRVSGNTIYF. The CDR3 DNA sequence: TGTGCCAGCAGTGAAGTGCGAGACAGGGTATCTGGAAACACCATATATTTT.

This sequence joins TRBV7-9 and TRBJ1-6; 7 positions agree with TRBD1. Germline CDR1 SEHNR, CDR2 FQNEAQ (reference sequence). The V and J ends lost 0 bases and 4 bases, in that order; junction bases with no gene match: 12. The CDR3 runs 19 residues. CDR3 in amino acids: CASSLAPAPLGQYNSPLHF. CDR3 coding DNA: TGTGCCAGCAGCTTAGCTCCAGCTCCCCTGGGACAGTATAATTCACCCCTCCACTTT.

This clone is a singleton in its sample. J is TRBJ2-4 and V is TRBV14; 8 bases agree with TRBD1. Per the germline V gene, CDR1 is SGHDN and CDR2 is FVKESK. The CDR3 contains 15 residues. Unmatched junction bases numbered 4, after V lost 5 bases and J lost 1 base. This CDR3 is CASSFGQGAKNIQYF. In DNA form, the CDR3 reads TGTGCCAGCAGCTTCGGACAGGGCGCCAAAAACATTCAGTACTTC.

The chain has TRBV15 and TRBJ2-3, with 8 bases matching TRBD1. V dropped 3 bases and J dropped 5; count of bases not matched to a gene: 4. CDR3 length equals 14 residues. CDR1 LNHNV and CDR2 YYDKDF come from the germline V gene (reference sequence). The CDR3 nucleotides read TGTGCCACCAGCAGGGACAGGGTGGGAGATACGCAGTATTTT. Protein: CATSRDRVGDTQYF.

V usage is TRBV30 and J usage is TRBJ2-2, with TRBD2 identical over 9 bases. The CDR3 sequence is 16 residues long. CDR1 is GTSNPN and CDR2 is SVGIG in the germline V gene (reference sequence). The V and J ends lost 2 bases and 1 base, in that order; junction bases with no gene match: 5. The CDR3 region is CAWSLLAGKNTGELFF. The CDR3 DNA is TGTGCCTGGAGTCTACTAGCGGGCAAGAACACCGGGGAGCTGTTTTTT.

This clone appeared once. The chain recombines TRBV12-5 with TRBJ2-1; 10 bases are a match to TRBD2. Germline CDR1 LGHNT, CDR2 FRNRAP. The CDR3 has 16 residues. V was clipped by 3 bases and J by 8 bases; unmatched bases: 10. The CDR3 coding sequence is TGTGCTAGTGGTTTTAACGTAGCGGGAGGCTTCCATGAGCAGTTCTTC. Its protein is CASGFNVAGGFHEQFF.

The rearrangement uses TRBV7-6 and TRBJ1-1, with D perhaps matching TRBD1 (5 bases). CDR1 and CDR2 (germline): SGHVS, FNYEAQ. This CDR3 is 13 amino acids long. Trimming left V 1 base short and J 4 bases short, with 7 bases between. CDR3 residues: CASSLGGGTEAFF. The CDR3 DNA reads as TGTGCCAGCAGCTTAGGGGGGGGCACTGAAGCTTTCTTT.

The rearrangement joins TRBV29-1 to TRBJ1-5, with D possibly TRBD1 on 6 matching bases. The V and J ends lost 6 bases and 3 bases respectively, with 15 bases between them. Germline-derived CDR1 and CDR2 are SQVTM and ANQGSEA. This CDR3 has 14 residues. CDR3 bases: TGCAGCGTAAAAGGGGACACCAACAATCAGCCCCAGCATTTT. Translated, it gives CSVKGDTNNQPQHF.

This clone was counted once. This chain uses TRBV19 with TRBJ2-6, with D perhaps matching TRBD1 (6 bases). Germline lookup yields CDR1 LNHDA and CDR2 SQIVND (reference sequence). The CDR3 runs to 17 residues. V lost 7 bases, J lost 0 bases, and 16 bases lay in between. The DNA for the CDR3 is TGTGCCAGTAAAAAGCAGGGGCGGACCTCTGGGGCCAACGTCCTGACTTTC. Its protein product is CASKKQGRTSGANVLTF.

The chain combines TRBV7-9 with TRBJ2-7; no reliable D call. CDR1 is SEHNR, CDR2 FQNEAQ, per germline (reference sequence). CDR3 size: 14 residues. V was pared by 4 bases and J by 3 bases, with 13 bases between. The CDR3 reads CASSSSGYSYEQYV. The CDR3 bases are TGTGCCAGCAGCTCTTCGGGTTATAGCTACGAGCAGTACGTC.

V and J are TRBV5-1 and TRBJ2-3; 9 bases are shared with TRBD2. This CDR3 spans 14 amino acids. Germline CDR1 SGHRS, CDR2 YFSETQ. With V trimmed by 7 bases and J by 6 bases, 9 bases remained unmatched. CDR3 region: CASAGGTALDTQYF. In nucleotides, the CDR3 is TGCGCCAGCGCGGGAGGGACAGCCCTGGATACGCAGTATTTT.

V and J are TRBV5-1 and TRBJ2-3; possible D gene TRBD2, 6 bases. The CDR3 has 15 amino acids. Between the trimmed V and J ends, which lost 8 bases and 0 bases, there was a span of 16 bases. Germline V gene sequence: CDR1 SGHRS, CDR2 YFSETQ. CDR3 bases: TGCGCCAGTAAGGCTCGCGGGGATAGCACAGATACGCAGTATTTT. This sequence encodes CASKARGDSTDTQYF.

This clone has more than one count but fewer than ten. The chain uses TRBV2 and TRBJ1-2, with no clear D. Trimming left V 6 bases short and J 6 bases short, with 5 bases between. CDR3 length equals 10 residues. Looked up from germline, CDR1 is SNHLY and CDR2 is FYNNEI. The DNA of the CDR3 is TGTGCCAGCAGAGCGGATGGCTACACCTTC. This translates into CASRADGYTF.

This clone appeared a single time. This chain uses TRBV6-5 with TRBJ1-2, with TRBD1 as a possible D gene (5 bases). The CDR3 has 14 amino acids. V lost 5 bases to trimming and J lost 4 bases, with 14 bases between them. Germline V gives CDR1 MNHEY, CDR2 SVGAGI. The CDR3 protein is CASSTGGAPYGYTF. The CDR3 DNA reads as TGTGCCAGCAGTACGGGCGGGGCCCCCTATGGCTACACCTTC.

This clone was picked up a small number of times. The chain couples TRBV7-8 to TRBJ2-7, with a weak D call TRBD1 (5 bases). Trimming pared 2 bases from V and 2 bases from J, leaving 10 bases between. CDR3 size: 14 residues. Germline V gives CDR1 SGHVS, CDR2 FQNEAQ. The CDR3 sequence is CASSLPRQPYEQYF. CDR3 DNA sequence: TGTGCCAGCAGCTTACCGAGACAGCCCTACGAGCAGTACTTC.